This TCR beta chain came from a study of cytomegalovirus exposure and HLA in healthy donors (TCRdb year 2017). Broadly, across the study: A later analysis indicated that the 95 to 150 validation repertoires were generated on the platform also employed for the 600 to 750 repertoires of the first cohort. The study aimed to test whether cataloging public T cell receptors could reveal signatures of past pathogen exposure. Besides the first cohort of under 700 subjects, a separate validation cohort made up of around 120 different subjects was used. To predict cytomegalovirus infection status, the study brought together high-throughput TCR immunosequencing, statistical association of individual TCRs with disease status, and machine learning. What the authors observed across the whole study: All 120 or so repertoires were used to score co-occurrence in the validation cohort in a later analysis, because that analysis had no HLA typing for the cohort. A total of roughly 160 TCR beta chains were listed by the study as associated with cytomegalovirus. In vitro tests confirmed that a few of the cytomegalovirus-associated TCR beta chains recognize cytomegalovirus antigens. Subsequent analysis determined that TCRs grouped into clusters in the first cohort also showed a tendency toward co-occurrence across the 130 or so validation repertoires, and roughly 94% of cluster scores exceeded 0. According to the authors, the approach could potentially be generalized to other disease states and immunological phenotypes. Cytomegalovirus status was reported to be diagnosed by the classifier with high specificity and sensitivity in both the original and validation cohorts. Across donors, most TCR sequences were observed very rarely, whereas some public TCRs were present in many individuals.

The donors were included in the validation cohort of 90 to 150 subjects, a group kept apart from the approximately 700-subject first cohort. Preparation of the library involved the immunoSEQ multiplex PCR assay. Per the original workflow: A statistical classification framework was built for diagnosing cytomegalovirus status from the catalog of TCR beta chain sequences. TCRdb carries this immuneACCESS record with in-frame sequences only. Its versions omit some clonotypes, under half of them owing to an unresolved V gene in the studies checked, with the rest unexplained. The V and J calls and clone size were taken over from that table, and D and trimming were inferred from the DNA. A total of about 160,000 clones appear in this sample, roughly nine tenths of them only once. The ten largest clonotypes hold 4.5% to 7% of the sample. In regard to this clone: Its antigen is not yet known. Base-call qualities are not available, and no considerably larger clone is one nucleotide away.

V ends up 5 bases short and J 9 bases short, with an unmatched junction base count of 9. Including the terminal cysteine and phenylalanine, the CDR3 comprises 15 residues. Only the CDR3 portion is preserved as DNA: 45 bases, with reading frame beginning at the first base. Per the germline V gene, MDHEN is the CDR1 and SYDVKM is the CDR2. This sequence uses TRBV28 and TRBJ2-7; TRBD2 fits 14 bases in the junction. The sample was PBMCs. The sequence derives from a woman in her twenties or thirties in good health and CMV-seronegative. The base sequence is TGTGCCAGCAGTCCCGGGACTAGCGGGAGTTTTGTGCAGTACTTC. Its translation is CASSPGTSGSFVQYF.